This passage covers 4 T cell receptor beta chains from one sample sequenced in a study of molecular identifiers for immune sequencing clone quantification. TCRdb passed the PCR reads through MiXCR, listing each CDR3 protein once. The sample includes tens of thousands of distinct CDR3 sequences, about 20% of them seen just once. The specimen was naive CD8+ T cells from blood, with Jurkat cell RNA spiked in. Subset meaning: FACS-sorted CD8+CD4-CCR7+CD45RA+ naive T cells. The receptors were gathered from a human donor in good health. Some libraries in this study had Jurkat cell RNA spiked in.

This clonotype was seen repeatedly, ten times or more. The chain employs TRBV25-1 and TRBJ2-1; D is perhaps TRBD1 or TRBD2 (5 bases each). This CDR3 comprises 16 residues. V lost 4 bases, J lost 2 bases, and 15 bases lay in between. Germline values: CDR1 MGHDK, CDR2 SYGVNS. CDR3 loop: CASSVSGTPAYNEQFF. The CDR3, as DNA: TGTGCCAGCAGTGTTTCCGGGACGCCTGCCTACAATGAGCAGTTCTTC.

This clonotype was seen at least ten times. The J gene is TRBJ2-5, the V gene TRBV13; D is undetermined. Germline values: CDR1 PRHDT, CDR2 FYEKMQ (reference sequence). The CDR3 has 12 amino acids. V lost 3 bases, J lost 4 bases, and 6 bases lay in between. In nucleotides, the CDR3 is TGTGCCAGCAGCTTGGCACCAGAGACCCAGTACTTC. Its translation is CASSLAPETQYF. Full variable domain (remainder filled in from reference TRBV13 and TRBJ2-5): AAGVIQSPRHLIKEKRETATLKCYPIPRHDTVYWYQQGPGQDPQFLISFYEKMQSDKGSIPDRFSAQQFSDYHSELNMSSLELGDSALYFCASSLAPETQYFGPGTRLLVL.

This clonotype was picked up many times. The rearrangement joins TRBV5-5 to TRBJ1-4; no definite D call. V lost 5 bases and J lost 4, with 15 bases in between. Germline CDR1 is SGHKS and CDR2 is YYEKEE (reference sequence). This CDR3 is built from 15 residues. This chain's CDR3 is CASSTSGGGNEKLFF. The CDR3 nucleotides are TGTGCCAGCAGTACCTCGGGCGGAGGTAATGAAAAACTGTTTTTT.

Many counts were recorded for this clonotype. The J gene is TRBJ2-3, the V gene TRBV6-5; 10 bases map to TRBD1. Per germline, CDR1 MNHEY and CDR2 SVGAGI. The CDR3 contains 15 residues. V gave up 5 bases and J gave up 3 bases; unmatched junction bases: 5. The CDR3 sequence: CASSPPGQGTDTQYF. CDR3 bases: TGTGCCAGCAGTCCTCCGGGACAGGGGACAGATACGCAGTATTTT.